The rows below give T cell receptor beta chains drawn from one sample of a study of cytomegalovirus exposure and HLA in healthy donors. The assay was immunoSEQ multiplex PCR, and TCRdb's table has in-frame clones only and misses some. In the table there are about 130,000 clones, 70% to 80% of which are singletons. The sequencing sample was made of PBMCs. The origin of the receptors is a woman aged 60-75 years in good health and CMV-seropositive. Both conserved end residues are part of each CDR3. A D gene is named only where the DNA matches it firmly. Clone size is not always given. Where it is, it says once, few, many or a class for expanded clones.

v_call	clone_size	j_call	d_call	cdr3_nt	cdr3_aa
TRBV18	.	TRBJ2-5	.	TGTGCCAGCTCACTTATACAAGAGGCCCAGTACTTC	CASSLIQEAQYF
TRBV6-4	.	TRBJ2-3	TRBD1	TGTGCCAGCTATAGTCCGGGACAGAGCACAGATACGCAGTATTTT	CASYSPGQSTDTQYF
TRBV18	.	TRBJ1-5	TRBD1	TGTGCCAGCTCATCCCGGGACAGTAGCAATCAGCCCCAGCATTTT	CASSSRDSSNQPQHF
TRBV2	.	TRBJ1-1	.	TGTGCCAGCGCACCAGGCGCAGGGTACACTGAAGCTTTCTTT	CASAPGAGYTEAFF
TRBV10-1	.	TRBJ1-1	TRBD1	TGCGCCAGCAGTGAGACCCGGACAGGAAGGGGCACTGAAGCTTTCTTT	CASSETRTGRGTEAFF
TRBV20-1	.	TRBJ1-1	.	TGCAGTGCCGGGAGGAACACTGAAGCTTTCTTT	CSAGRNTEAFF
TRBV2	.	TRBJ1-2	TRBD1	TGTGCCAGCAGTGACCCCGGACAGGGGGCAGGGTATGGCTACACCTTC	CASSDPGQGAGYGYTF
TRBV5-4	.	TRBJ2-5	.	TGTGCCAGCAGCTTCCGGGAGTCGACGGAGACCCAGTACTTC	CASSFRESTETQYF
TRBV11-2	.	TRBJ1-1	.	TGTGCCAGCAGCTTAGGGCAGGGAGGTGCTACTGAAGCTTTCTTT	CASSLGQGGATEAFF
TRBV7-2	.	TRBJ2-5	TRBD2	TGTGCCAGCAGCATTCCGGGACTAGCGGGGCCCCAGTACTTC	CASSIPGLAGPQYF
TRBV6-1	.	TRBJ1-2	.	TGTGCCAGCAGTGAACTCAGGGGCCCCTTAGGGTATGGCTACACCTTC	CASSELRGPLGYGYTF
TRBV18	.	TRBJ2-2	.	TGTGCCAGCTCACCACCGGTGAGCGCGGGTACCGGGGAGCTGTTTTTT	CASSPPVSAGTGELFF
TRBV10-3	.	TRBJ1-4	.	TGTGCCTCCAATACCGGGAAAAATGAAAAACTGTTTTTT	CASNTGKNEKLFF
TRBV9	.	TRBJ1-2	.	TGTGCCAGCAGCCCCCAGGTACAAGGCTACACCTTC	CASSPQVQGYTF
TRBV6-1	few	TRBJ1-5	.	TGTGCCAGCAGTGGGGGGGGTTGGGTTCAGCCCCAGCATTTT	CASSGGGWVQPQHF
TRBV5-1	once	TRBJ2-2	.	TGCGCCAGCAGCACGGACAGAAACACCGGGGAGCTGTTTTTT	CASSTDRNTGELFF
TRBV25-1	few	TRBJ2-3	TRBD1	TGTGCCAGCAGTGGTGGGACAGGTCAATGGGTGGATACGCAGTATTTT	CASSGGTGQWVDTQYF
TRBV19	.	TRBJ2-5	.	TGTGCCAGTAGTCTAGCAGGCTGGGAGACCCAGTACTTC	CASSLAGWETQYF
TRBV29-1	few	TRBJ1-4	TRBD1	TGCAGCGTTGAAGACGGGGACAGGGGTTCGAGTGAAAAACTGTTTTTT	CSVEDGDRGSSEKLFF
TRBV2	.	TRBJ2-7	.	TGTGCCAGCGGAAAACAGGAAACCTACGAGCAGTACTTC	CASGKQETYEQYF
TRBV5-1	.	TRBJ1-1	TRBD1	TGCGCCAGCAGCTTGGACAGGGGGGAAGCTTTCTTT	CASSLDRGEAFF
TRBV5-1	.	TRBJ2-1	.	TGCGCCAGCACCGTGGCACAGGGTACCTACAATGAGCAGTTCTTC	CASTVAQGTYNEQFF
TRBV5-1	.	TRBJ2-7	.	TGCGCCAGCAGCTTGGTGTCAGGGGAGACCTACGAGCAGTACTTC	CASSLVSGETYEQYF
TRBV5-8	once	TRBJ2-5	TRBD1	TGTGCCAGCAGCTTTTCCTTCGGGACAGGGGAGACCCAGTACTTC	CASSFSFGTGETQYF
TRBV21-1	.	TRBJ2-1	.	TGTGCCAGCAGCTCCGCACTCGGGAGCTACAATGAGCAGTTCTTC	CASSSALGSYNEQFF
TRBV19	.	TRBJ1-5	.	TGTGCCAGTAGTATAAAGGCGGCGAGACAGATCAATCAGCCCCAGCATTTT	CASSIKAARQINQPQHF
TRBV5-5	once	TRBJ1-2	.	TGTGCCAGCAGCTTAGACTACCCCTCCTATGGCTACACCTTC	CASSLDYPSYGYTF
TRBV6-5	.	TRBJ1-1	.	TGTGCCAGCAGTTACTCTTTAGGGGCGTGGTCTTCGGTAGCTTTCTTT	CASSYSLGAWSSVAFF
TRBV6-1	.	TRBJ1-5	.	TGTGCCAGCAGCCAGGGTAATAGCAATCAGCCCCAGCATTTT	CASSQGNSNQPQHF
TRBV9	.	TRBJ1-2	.	TGTGCCAGCAGCGCCCGGGGGAGGGGTGGCTACACCTTC	CASSARGRGGYTF
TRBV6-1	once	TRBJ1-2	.	TGTGCCAGCAGTGAAAGCAGGATAGGGGTGTACACCTTC	CASSESRIGVYTF
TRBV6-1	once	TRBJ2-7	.	TGTGCCAGCAGTGTCCACAGGGTCGAGCAGTACTTC	CASSVHRVEQYF
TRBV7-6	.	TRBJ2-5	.	TGTGCCAGCAGCGTTAGACAGGATTTGGGTCCCCAAGAGACCCAGTACTTC	CASSVRQDLGPQETQYF
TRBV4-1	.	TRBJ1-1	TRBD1	TGCGCCAGCAGCAAGGGACAGACCGTGAGCACTGAAGCTTTCTTT	CASSKGQTVSTEAFF
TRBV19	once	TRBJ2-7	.	TGTGCCAGTAGTATGCAGGCATCCTACGAGCAGTACTTC	CASSMQASYEQYF